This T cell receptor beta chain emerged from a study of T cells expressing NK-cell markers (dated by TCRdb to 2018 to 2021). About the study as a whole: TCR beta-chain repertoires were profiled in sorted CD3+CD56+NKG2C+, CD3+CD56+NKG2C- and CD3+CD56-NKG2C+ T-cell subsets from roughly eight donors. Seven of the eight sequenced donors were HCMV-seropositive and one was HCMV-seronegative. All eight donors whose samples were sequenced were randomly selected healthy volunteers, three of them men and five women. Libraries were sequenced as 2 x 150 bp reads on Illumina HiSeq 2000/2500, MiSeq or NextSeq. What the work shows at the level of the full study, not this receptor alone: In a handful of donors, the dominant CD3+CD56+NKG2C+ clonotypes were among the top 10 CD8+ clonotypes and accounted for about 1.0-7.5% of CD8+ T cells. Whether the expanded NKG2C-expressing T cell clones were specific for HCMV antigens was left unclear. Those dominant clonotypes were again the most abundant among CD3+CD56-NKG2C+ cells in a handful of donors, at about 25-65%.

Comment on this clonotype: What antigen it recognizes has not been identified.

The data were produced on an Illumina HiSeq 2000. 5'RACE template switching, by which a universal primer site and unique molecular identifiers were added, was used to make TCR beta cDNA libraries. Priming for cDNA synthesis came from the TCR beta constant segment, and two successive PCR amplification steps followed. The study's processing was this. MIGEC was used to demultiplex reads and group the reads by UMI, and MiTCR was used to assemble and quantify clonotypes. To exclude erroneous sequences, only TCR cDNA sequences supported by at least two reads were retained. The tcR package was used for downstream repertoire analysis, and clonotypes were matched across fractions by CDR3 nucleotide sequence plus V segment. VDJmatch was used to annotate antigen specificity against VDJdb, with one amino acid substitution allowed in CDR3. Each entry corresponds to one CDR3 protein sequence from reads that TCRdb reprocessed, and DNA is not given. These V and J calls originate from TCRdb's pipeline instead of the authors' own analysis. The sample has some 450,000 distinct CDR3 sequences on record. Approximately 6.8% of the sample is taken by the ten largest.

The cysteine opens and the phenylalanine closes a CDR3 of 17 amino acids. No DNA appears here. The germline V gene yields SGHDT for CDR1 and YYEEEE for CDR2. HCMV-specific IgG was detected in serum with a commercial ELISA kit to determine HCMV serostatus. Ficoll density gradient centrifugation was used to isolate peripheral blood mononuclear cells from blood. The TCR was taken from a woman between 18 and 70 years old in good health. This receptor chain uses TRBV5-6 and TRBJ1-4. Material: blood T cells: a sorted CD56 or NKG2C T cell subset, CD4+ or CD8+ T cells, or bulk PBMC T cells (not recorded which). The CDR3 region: CASSLVPHQGGYEKLFF.